This record looks at one T cell receptor (beta chain) sequence and its context. The source of the sample is a study of T cell responses to AZD1222 COVID-19 vaccine. TCRdb's table, derived via immunoSEQ multiplex PCR, lists solely in-frame clones and lacks some. The sample carries roughly 150,000 clones, roughly 91% recorded once. CDR3 length equals 15 residues. Trimming took off 3 bases at V and 4 bases at J, with 13 bases between the two ends. Germline CDR1 is MDHEN and CDR2 is SYDVKM. V gene TRBV28 combines with J gene TRBJ1-5, with D perhaps matching TRBD1 (6 bases). The sequence was collected from an adult who received the AZD1222 COVID-19 vaccine. Sequenced material: peripheral blood, taken 28 days after the second AZD1222 dose. The CDR3 DNA is TGTGCCAGCAGTTTTCCCGGGACACGTAATCAGCCCCAGCATTTT. Encoded protein: CASSFPGTRNQPQHF.